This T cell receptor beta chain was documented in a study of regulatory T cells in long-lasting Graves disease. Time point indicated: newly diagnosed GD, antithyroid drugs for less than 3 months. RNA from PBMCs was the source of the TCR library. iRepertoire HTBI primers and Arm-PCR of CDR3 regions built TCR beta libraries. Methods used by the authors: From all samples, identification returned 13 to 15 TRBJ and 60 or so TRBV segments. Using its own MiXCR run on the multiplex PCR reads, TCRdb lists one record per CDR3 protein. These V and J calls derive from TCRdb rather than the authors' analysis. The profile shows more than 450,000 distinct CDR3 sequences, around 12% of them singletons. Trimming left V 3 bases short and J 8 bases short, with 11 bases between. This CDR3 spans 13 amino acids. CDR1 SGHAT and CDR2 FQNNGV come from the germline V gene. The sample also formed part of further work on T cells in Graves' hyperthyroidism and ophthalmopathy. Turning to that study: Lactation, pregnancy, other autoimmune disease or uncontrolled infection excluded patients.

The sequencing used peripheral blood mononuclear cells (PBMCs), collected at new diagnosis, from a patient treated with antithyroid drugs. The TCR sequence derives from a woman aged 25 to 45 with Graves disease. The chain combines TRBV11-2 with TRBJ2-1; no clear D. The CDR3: CASSFMGIYEQFF. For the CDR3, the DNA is TGTGCCAGCAGCTTTATGGGGATTTATGAGCAGTTCTTC. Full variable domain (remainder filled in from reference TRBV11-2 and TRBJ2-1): EAGVAQSPRYKIIEKRQSVAFWCNPISGHATLYWYQQILGQGPKLLIQFQNNGVVDDSQLPKDRFSAERLKGVDSTLKIQPAKLEDSAVYLCASSFMGIYEQFFGPGTRLTVL.